This TCR beta chain is drawn from a study of CD8 T cells in ankylosing spondylitis. This clonotype occurred many times. The antigen remains undetermined. Deletions cut 3 bases from V and 6 bases from J, with 9 bases between. The CDR3 spans 13 residues. Regarding the study as a whole: Seemingly characteristic of ankylosing spondylitis blood was a TCR beta motif consisting of about 8 highly homologous variants.

Scientists made TCR beta libraries using quantitative 5'-RACE with molecular barcodes. TCRdb redid the calling of the 5' RACE reads with MiXCR, one entry per CDR3 protein. The sample consists of 200,000 to 300,000 distinct CDR3 sequences, over 9.5% of them appearing once. Specimen: blood, either unsorted or a sorted T cell fraction (not recorded which). The TCR sequence derives from a male donor with ankylosing spondylitis or in good health (not recorded which). The V call is TRBV12-3 or TRBV12-4, the J call TRBJ1-5; the D gene is possibly TRBD1 (5 bases). The CDR3 protein is CASSLGGGQPQHF. CDR3 DNA: TGTGCCAGCAGTTTGGGGGGGGGTCAGCCCCAGCATTTT.